This passage covers 8 T cell receptor beta chains from one sample sequenced in a study of cytomegalovirus exposure and HLA in healthy donors. PCR involved 60 Vbeta and 13 Jbeta primers. Only in-frame clones appear in the TCRdb table, and some are missing; sequencing was by immunoSEQ multiplex PCR. The data show about 200,000 clones, 83% seen once. Sequencing was done on a sample of PBMCs. Receptors originate from a girl aged 10-17 years in good health and CMV-seronegative.

V is TRBV15 and J is TRBJ2-1; 8 positions agree with TRBD1. The CDR3 consists of 13 residues. Germline trimming cut 8 bases from V and 5 bases from J; bases unmatched to any gene: 5. Germline V gene lookup returns CDR1 LNHNV and CDR2 YYDKDF (reference sequence). The CDR3 DNA is TGTGCCACCGCGGACAGGGACGACAATGAGCAGTTCTTC. This gives the protein CATADRDDNEQFF.

The J gene is TRBJ2-7, the V gene TRBV11-1, with D possibly matching TRBD2 (6 bases). CDR3 size: 18 residues. Trimming cost V 4 bases and J 5 bases, with 27 bases left between them. CDR1 SGHAT and CDR2 FQDESV come from the germline V gene (reference sequence). Here the CDR3 reads CASSSKTTGVRGRHEQYF. CDR3 nucleotide sequence: TGTGCCAGCAGCTCGAAAACCACCGGCGTACGAGGGAGGCACGAGCAGTACTTC.

This rearrangement joins TRBV28 to TRBJ2-6; TRBD1 matches at 9 bases. CDR1 and CDR2 from the germline V gene are MDHEN and SYDVKM. This CDR3 contains 18 residues. V shed 5 bases and J 4 bases; nucleotides not matched to a gene: 12. CDR3 sequence reads: CASSPNPGQGSGANVLTF. The CDR3 nucleotides read TGTGCCAGCAGTCCAAACCCGGGACAGGGTTCCGGGGCCAACGTCCTGACTTTC.

CDR3 amino acids: CASTPNRGLPETQYF. In DNA, the CDR3 is TGTGCCAGCACCCCCAATCGGGGTTTGCCTGAGACCCAGTACTTC. The chain links TRBV6-5 to TRBJ2-5; the D gene is possibly TRBD2 (5 bases). V was trimmed by 7 bases and J by 5 bases, leaving 20 bases between them. Per germline, CDR1 MNHEY and CDR2 SVGAGI. The CDR3 length is 15 residues.

DNA for the CDR3: TGTGCCACCTCGGGGACACAAGGTGGGAACTATGGCTACACCTTC. As protein: CATSGTQGGNYGYTF. V gene TRBV19 combines with J gene TRBJ1-2, with D tentatively TRBD1 (6 bases). The CDR3 runs to 15 residues. Germline V gives CDR1 LNHDA, CDR2 SQIVND (reference sequence). V lost 10 bases and J lost 2, with 20 bases in between.

The V and J genes are TRBV13 and TRBJ2-1; TRBD1 agrees at 10 bases. This CDR3 is built from 15 residues. The germline gives CDR1 PRHDT, CDR2 FYEKMQ (reference sequence). V trimming: 3 bases; J trimming: 6 bases; junction bases outside the gene matches: 5. The CDR3 region is CASSFRTGGLNEQFF. The CDR3 DNA sequence: TGTGCCAGCAGCTTCCGGACAGGGGGACTCAATGAGCAGTTCTTC.

The chain uses TRBV25-1 and TRBJ2-5; 7 bases are shared with TRBD1. The J call could be wrong; TRBJ2-7 is a better fit for the DNA end. The CDR3 loop spans 16 amino acids. Per the germline V gene, CDR1 is MGHDK and CDR2 is SYGVNS. The CDR3 DNA reads TGTGCCAGCAGTGAGGGGAACAGGGGAGAAGGGGACGAGCAGTACTTC. Protein product: CASSEGNRGEGDEQYF.

This clone was recorded once. The V and J genes are TRBV9 and TRBJ2-5; 7 nucleotides agree with TRBD2. The germline V gene encodes CDR1 SGDLS and CDR2 YYNGEE. This CDR3 has 14 residues. J was trimmed by 3 bases and V by 3 bases; bases with no gene match: 5. In DNA form, the CDR3 reads TGTGCCAGCAGCGAGGGGACTATCAAAGAGACCCAGTACTTC. It specifies CASSEGTIKETQYF.